The rows below give T cell receptor beta chains drawn from one sample of a study of T-cell memory formation after mild COVID-19. TCRdb reanalysed the 5' RACE reads using MiXCR and keeps one entry per CDR3 protein. The sample holds 350,000 to 400,000 distinct CDR3 sequences; over 13% are singletons and the top ten take 20% to 25%. Sequencing was done on a sample of PBMCs or a T cell subset sorted from them (not recorded which). These TCRs come from a man between 18 and 35 years old who had mild COVID-19 (a few samples of this study predate the infection). Cell type and time point are not known. Each CDR3 is given with its conserved first and last residue.

v_gene | CDR3aa
TRBV5-1 | CASSAGAVHGYTF
TRBV7-2 | CASSLVPSGGASYNEQFF
TRBV30 | CAWSRDRPYGYTF
TRBV13 | CASSLSGTGAFF
TRBV5-6 | CASSLYRQEGYGYTF
TRBV20-1 | CSARSEVAVTTF
TRBV3-1 | CASSQFRDDTEAFF
TRBV6-5 | CASSYSGSGVYNEQFF
TRBV5-1 | CASSLGQEYEQYF
TRBV5-1 | CASSFDLFMTEQFF
TRBV27 | CASRQPGGYGYTF
TRBV15 | CATSSPERHEQFF
TRBV7-6 | CASSLGGDRADNEQFF
TRBV2 | CASSEWDRTPNQPQHF
TRBV4-3 | CASSQEGLAGGSDTQYF
TRBV27 | CASSLWDPGASEQFF
TRBV18 | CASSPPASGLVVGQYF
TRBV5-1 | CASSLARGGSDYGYTF
TRBV2 | CASSDDQGSGNQPQHF
TRBV5-1 | CASSPRTGSGNTIYF
TRBV24-1 | CATSDFGQLGYTF
TRBV27 | CASRLTAISTDTQYF
TRBV6-1 | CASRDSGKYQPQHF
TRBV6-5 | CASSIRQQGTEAFF
TRBV28 | CASKLLGRRKEKLFF